The rows below give T cell receptor beta chains drawn from one sample of a study of technical replicates of blood from several donors. The repertoire was sequenced with immunoSEQ multiplex PCR; TCRdb's copy has only in-frame clones and lacks some. The sample yields 60,000 or so clones, about 86% seen once. Specimen: PBMCs. Receptors were obtained from a human donor in good health. Some clones in this sample may be carry-over from other donors' samples. Both conserved end residues are part of each CDR3. The D gene is left open where the match is weak. Clone size is stated in some rows and not others, as once, few, many or a class when expanded.

j_gene: TRBJ1-1
v_gene: TRBV7-9
abundance: many
d_gene: -
len: 11
CDR3nt: TGTGCCAGCAGCTTCGTTGGCGAAGCTTTCTTT
CDR3aa: CASSFVGEAFF

j_gene: TRBJ2-1
v_gene: TRBV7-2
abundance: -
d_gene: -
len: 17
CDR3nt: TGTGCCAGCAGCCTTTTTATTAGGGCTAGTGGGGCGGGAGAGCAGTTCTTC
CDR3aa: CASSLFIRASGAGEQFF

j_gene: TRBJ1-2
v_gene: TRBV4-3
abundance: -
d_gene: TRBD1
len: 15
CDR3nt: TGCGCCAGCAGCCAAGCCCAGGGGGTAATTTATGGCTACACCTTC
CDR3aa: CASSQAQGVIYGYTF

j_gene: TRBJ1-1
v_gene: TRBV4-3
abundance: -
d_gene: TRBD1
len: 15
CDR3nt: TGCGCCAGCAGCAACGACAGGGGGTTGGACACTGAAGCTTTCTTT
CDR3aa: CASSNDRGLDTEAFF

j_gene: TRBJ2-7
v_gene: TRBV7-8
abundance: -
d_gene: TRBD2
len: 17
CDR3nt: TGTGCCAGCAGCGGTGCGCCGGGACTAGCGGGGGTAAGGGAGCAGTACTTC
CDR3aa: CASSGAPGLAGVREQYF

j_gene: TRBJ2-7
v_gene: TRBV7-8
abundance: -
d_gene: -
len: 13
CDR3nt: TGTGCCAGCAGCTTAGGACAGCACTACGAGCAGTACTTC
CDR3aa: CASSLGQHYEQYF

j_gene: TRBJ1-3
v_gene: TRBV10-3
abundance: -
d_gene: -
len: 12
CDR3nt: TGTGCCATCCAACAGACTGGAAACACCATATATTTT
CDR3aa: CAIQQTGNTIYF

j_gene: TRBJ1-2
v_gene: TRBV19
abundance: -
d_gene: -
len: 15
CDR3nt: TGTGCCAGTACTTCCGCGACAGGAAAATTTTATGGCTACACCTTC
CDR3aa: CASTSATGKFYGYTF

j_gene: TRBJ2-3
v_gene: TRBV5-6
abundance: -
d_gene: -
len: 17
CDR3nt: TGTGCCAGCAGCCGAACGGGACTCATGACATACACAGATACGCAGTATTTT
CDR3aa: CASSRTGLMTYTDTQYF

j_gene: TRBJ2-2
v_gene: TRBV6-4
abundance: -
d_gene: -
len: 13
CDR3nt: TGTGCCAGCAGTGAGTCGGGAACCGGGGAGCTGTTTTTT
CDR3aa: CASSESGTGELFF

j_gene: TRBJ2-7
v_gene: TRBV6-6
abundance: -
d_gene: TRBD2
len: 16
CDR3nt: TGTGCCAGCAGTTACTTCGAGCCTAGCGGGAGCTACGAGCAGTACTTC
CDR3aa: CASSYFEPSGSYEQYF

j_gene: TRBJ1-6
v_gene: TRBV4-1
abundance: -
d_gene: TRBD1
len: 15
CDR3nt: TGCGCCAGCAGCCCCCCGGGACAGGGTCATTCACCCCTCCACTTT
CDR3aa: CASSPPGQGHSPLHF

j_gene: TRBJ1-5
v_gene: TRBV4-3
abundance: few
d_gene: TRBD1
len: 15
CDR3nt: TGCGCCAGCAGCCAAGATCGGACAGGGGGACAGCCCCAGCATTTT
CDR3aa: CASSQDRTGGQPQHF

j_gene: TRBJ1-2
v_gene: TRBV19
abundance: -
d_gene: -
len: 12
CDR3nt: TGTGCCAGTAGTATTCTAGGGGGAGGCTACACCTTC
CDR3aa: CASSILGGGYTF

j_gene: TRBJ2-4
v_gene: TRBV7-2
abundance: -
d_gene: TRBD2
len: 16
CDR3nt: TGTGCCAGCAGCATTAGCGGGGGGGCCTCCAAAAACATTCAGTACTTC
CDR3aa: CASSISGGASKNIQYF

j_gene: TRBJ2-5
v_gene: TRBV4-3
abundance: -
d_gene: -
len: 13
CDR3nt: TGCGCCAGCAGCCAGGGACAAAGGGGGACCCAGTACTTC
CDR3aa: CASSQGQRGTQYF

j_gene: TRBJ2-7
v_gene: TRBV6-5
abundance: -
d_gene: TRBD1
len: 16
CDR3nt: TGTGCCAGCAGTTACGGGACAGGGGTTTTTCCCTACGAGCAGTACTTC
CDR3aa: CASSYGTGVFPYEQYF

j_gene: TRBJ2-1
v_gene: TRBV6-5
abundance: -
d_gene: TRBD2
len: 15
CDR3nt: TGTGCCAGCAGTTACTCGACTAGCGGGTACAATGAGCAGTTCTTC
CDR3aa: CASSYSTSGYNEQFF

j_gene: TRBJ2-3
v_gene: TRBV9
abundance: -
d_gene: TRBD2
len: 16
CDR3nt: TGTGCCAGCAGCGCCACCGGGACTAGAAGCACAGATACGCAGTATTTT
CDR3aa: CASSATGTRSTDTQYF

j_gene: TRBJ2-7
v_gene: TRBV10-3
abundance: -
d_gene: TRBD2
len: 13
CDR3nt: TGTGCCATCAGGGGGGAGGGCCCCTACGAGCAGTACTTC
CDR3aa: CAIRGEGPYEQYF

j_gene: TRBJ1-1
v_gene: TRBV18
abundance: -
d_gene: TRBD1
len: 17
CDR3nt: TGTGCCAGCTCACTAACCGGGACAGGGTTCGGGAACACTGAAGCTTTCTTT
CDR3aa: CASSLTGTGFGNTEAFF

j_gene: TRBJ2-7
v_gene: TRBV13
abundance: once
d_gene: -
len: 14
CDR3nt: TGTGCCAGCGCAGGAAGCGAGGTGGAGGGGGAGCAGTACTTC
CDR3aa: CASAGSEVEGEQYF

j_gene: TRBJ2-5
v_gene: TRBV5-1
abundance: -
d_gene: TRBD1
len: 16
CDR3nt: TGCGCCAGCGGGAAGACAGGGAACCCCAAGCAGGAGACCCAGTACTTC
CDR3aa: CASGKTGNPKQETQYF

j_gene: TRBJ2-7
v_gene: TRBV9
abundance: once
d_gene: -
len: 14
CDR3nt: TGTGCCAGCAGCCCTTTAGGGGGTAAGGGCGAGCAGTACTTC
CDR3aa: CASSPLGGKGEQYF

j_gene: TRBJ1-4
v_gene: TRBV14
abundance: -
d_gene: -
len: 13
CDR3nt: TGTGCCAGCAGCCAGTCTGTCCTGGAAAAACTGTTTTTT
CDR3aa: CASSQSVLEKLFF

j_gene: TRBJ2-2
v_gene: TRBV5-4
abundance: -
d_gene: -
len: 14
CDR3nt: TGTGCCAGCAGCTCACCCGACGGAAGGGGTGAGCTGTTTTTT
CDR3aa: CASSSPDGRGELFF

j_gene: TRBJ2-7
v_gene: TRBV9
abundance: -
d_gene: -
len: 14
CDR3nt: TGTGCCAGCAGCCCCCGGGCGGGGACCTACGAGCAGTACTTC
CDR3aa: CASSPRAGTYEQYF

j_gene: TRBJ2-5
v_gene: TRBV5-1
abundance: once
d_gene: -
len: 17
CDR3nt: TGCGCCAGCAGCTTGGCCCAATCCCCACTAGCACGGGAGACCCAGTACTTC
CDR3aa: CASSLAQSPLARETQYF

j_gene: TRBJ2-7
v_gene: TRBV5-1
abundance: -
d_gene: TRBD1
len: 15
CDR3nt: TGCGCCAGCAGGGCTTCAGGGGGCGCAACCTACGAGCAGTACTTC
CDR3aa: CASRASGGATYEQYF

j_gene: TRBJ2-3
v_gene: TRBV7-3
abundance: -
d_gene: TRBD2
len: 16
CDR3nt: TGTGCCAGCAGCCCTGGGACTAGCGGGGGCACAGATACGCAGTATTTT
CDR3aa: CASSPGTSGGTDTQYF

j_gene: TRBJ1-1
v_gene: TRBV27
abundance: -
d_gene: -
len: 13
CDR3nt: TGTGCCAGCAGTTTGACAGGGAACACTGAAGCTTTCTTT
CDR3aa: CASSLTGNTEAFF

j_gene: TRBJ2-1
v_gene: TRBV7-9
abundance: -
d_gene: TRBD2
len: 16
CDR3nt: TGTGCCAGCAGCCCGATAGCGGGAGGGTCCTACAATGAGCAGTTCTTC
CDR3aa: CASSPIAGGSYNEQFF

j_gene: TRBJ2-1
v_gene: TRBV7-8
abundance: -
d_gene: TRBD2
len: 16
CDR3nt: TGTGCCAGCAGCTTAGCGCCAGCGGGAGGGGTCAATGAGCAGTTCTTC
CDR3aa: CASSLAPAGGVNEQFF

j_gene: TRBJ2-7
v_gene: TRBV5-1
abundance: -
d_gene: -
len: 15
CDR3nt: TGCGCCAGCAGCTTGGAAGGTGACAGCTCCTACGAGCAGTACTTC
CDR3aa: CASSLEGDSSYEQYF

j_gene: TRBJ1-3
v_gene: TRBV25-1
abundance: -
d_gene: -
len: 11
CDR3nt: TGTGCCAGCAGGTATGGAAACACCATATATTTT
CDR3aa: CASRYGNTIYF

j_gene: TRBJ2-2
v_gene: TRBV7-2
abundance: once
d_gene: -
len: 14
CDR3nt: TGTGCCAGCAGCTTCCCGACTGGCACCGGGGAGCTGTTTTTT
CDR3aa: CASSFPTGTGELFF

j_gene: TRBJ2-3
v_gene: TRBV2
abundance: -
d_gene: -
len: 12
CDR3nt: TGTGCCAGCAGTGGATCCGCGGATACGCAGTATTTT
CDR3aa: CASSGSADTQYF

j_gene: TRBJ1-5
v_gene: TRBV7-2
abundance: -
d_gene: TRBD1
len: 14
CDR3nt: TGTGCCAGCAGCTTGGGACAGGGGAATCAGCCCCAGCATTTT
CDR3aa: CASSLGQGNQPQHF

j_gene: TRBJ2-1
v_gene: TRBV9
abundance: -
d_gene: TRBD2
len: 16
CDR3nt: TGTGCCAGCAGCGTATTTGCGGGGGGGCCACGGGATGAGCAGTTCTTC
CDR3aa: CASSVFAGGPRDEQFF

j_gene: TRBJ2-1
v_gene: TRBV7-7
abundance: -
d_gene: TRBD2
len: 16
CDR3nt: TGTGCCAGCAGTTCCCTAGCGGGAGCATCACTTAATGAGCAGTTCTTC
CDR3aa: CASSSLAGASLNEQFF

j_gene: TRBJ2-2
v_gene: TRBV5-1
abundance: -
d_gene: TRBD1
len: 16
CDR3nt: TGCGCCAGCAGCTCCTCGACAGGGGGTCTGACCGGGGAGCTGTTTTTT
CDR3aa: CASSSSTGGLTGELFF